This T cell receptor (beta chain) was sequenced in a study of monozygotic twins with inflammatory bowel disease. In regard to this clonotype: What it recognizes is unknown.

TCRdb re-called the 5' RACE reads, yielding one record per CDR3 amino acid sequence without DNA. In total, the table holds about 350,000 distinct CDR3 sequences. The CDR3 contains 15 residues. In germline, CDR1 is SGHRS, CDR2 YFSETQ. The study's findings and limits: Possibly because of limited power, concordant and discordant twins showed no difference in repertoire similarity.

The gene calls are TRBV5-1 and TRBJ2-3; TCRdb's assignment of TRBD1 cannot be checked, as there is no DNA. The sequence was obtained from a human donor with ulcerative colitis or Crohn's disease, or a healthy co-twin of an affected twin (not recorded which). The sequenced sample consisted of blood. The CDR3 protein is CASSLRDEGTDTQYF. The complete variable domain, with remaining parts taken from reference TRBV5-1 and TRBJ2-3, reads KAGVTQTPRYLIKTRGQQVTLSCSPISGHRSVSWYQQTPGQGLQFLFEYFSETQRNKGNFPGRFSGRQFSNSRSEMNVSTLELGDSALYLCASSLRDEGTDTQYFGPGTRLTVL.